This TCR beta chain derives from a study of Graves' ophthalmopathy and Graves' hyperthyroidism. This clonotype was seen many times. What it binds is not known. Investigators amplified TCR beta CDR3 regions from RNA transcripts. HTBI-primed RT-PCR formed the first round, and a multiplex PCR formed the second. One entry per CDR3 protein results from TCRdb running MiXCR on the multiplex PCR reads. The sample has some 170,000 distinct CDR3 sequences; under 45% are singletons. Active ophthalmopathy (CAS at least 3, NOSPECS at least 4), lasting under 3 months. Ineligible for inclusion were patients with other autoimmune diseases, uncontrolled infections, pregnancy or lactation. The PBMCs were taken from more than 8 ml of fresh peripheral blood. Study-wide findings and caveats: In blood, most expanded thyroid clonotypes above 0.001 frequency were also detected.

This clonotype was sampled from a man aged 25 to 40 with Graves' ophthalmopathy. The sequenced sample consisted of peripheral blood.

Here the CDR3 DNA reads TGTGCCAGCAGCTTAGAGGACGCCAGTGGGGCATACGAGCAGTACTTC. This sequence encodes CASSLEDASGAYEQYF. The V call is TRBV7-9, the J call TRBJ2-7, with D possibly matching TRBD1 (5 bases). This CDR3 spans 16 amino acids. Trimming took off 1 base at V and 4 bases at J, with 17 bases between the two ends. Germline values: CDR1 SEHNR, CDR2 FQNEAQ (reference sequence).